The clone carrying this T cell receptor (beta chain) was found many times. The sample belongs to a study of regulatory T cells in long-lasting Graves disease. Study-level information: The study counted Graves' disease as persistent given over 5 years of antithyroid drugs and positive TSH receptor antibodies.

TCR beta libraries were built with iRepertoire HTBI primers and Arm-PCR of CDR3 regions. TCRdb re-derived calls from the multiplex PCR reads in MiXCR, one entry per CDR3 protein. This table holds about 450,000 distinct CDR3 sequences, roughly a quarter found once. Regarding time point: persistent/refractory GD, antithyroid drugs over 5 years with positive TRAb. The TCR library was made from RNA extracted from PBMCs. Sequenced here: peripheral blood mononuclear cells (PBMCs), sampled when the disease was refractory, from a patient treated with antithyroid drugs. The TCR sequence derives from a female donor with Graves disease.

Here the CDR3 DNA reads TGCAGTGCTAGGCCGGGGGCGATGGAGACCCAGTACTTC. Its protein product is CSARPGAMETQYF. V gene TRBV20-1 combines with J gene TRBJ2-5; either TRBD1 or TRBD2 may supply D (6 bases each). The CDR3 is 13 residues long. Germline V gives CDR1 DFQATT, CDR2 SNEGSKA (reference sequence). Trimming shortened V by 3 bases and J by 5 bases, and 13 bases separated the two germline ends.